What follows describes a single TCR beta chain. Its antigen is not known. At one of its ends the junction is not consistent with the germline gene, which may arise from a read error. The source of the sample is a study of blood T cells in healthy people across ages. Study findings and constraints: Comparison with aged donors showed that long-lived donors had more naive CD4+ cells and higher diversity. The diversity estimates, figures obtained from one million T cells, were considered underestimates.

Together with a sample-barcoded 5' primer, a J-beta primer mix was included in a second PCR lasting about 6 to 11 cycles. TCRdb re-called the 5' RACE reads through MiXCR, storing one row per CDR3 protein. The sample contains about 280,000 distinct CDR3 sequences, 27% of which appear only once. Specimen: blood. This sequence was found in a woman in her seventies in good health.

The CDR3 DNA follows: TGTGCCAGCAGCGTACTAGCGGGGAGGGGAGATACACAGTATTTT. Translating it yields CASSVLAGRGDTQYF. V is TRBV9 and J is TRBJ2-3; TRBD2 aligns across 9 bases. CDR1 is SGDLS and CDR2 is YYNGEE in the germline V gene. The CDR3 length is 15 residues.